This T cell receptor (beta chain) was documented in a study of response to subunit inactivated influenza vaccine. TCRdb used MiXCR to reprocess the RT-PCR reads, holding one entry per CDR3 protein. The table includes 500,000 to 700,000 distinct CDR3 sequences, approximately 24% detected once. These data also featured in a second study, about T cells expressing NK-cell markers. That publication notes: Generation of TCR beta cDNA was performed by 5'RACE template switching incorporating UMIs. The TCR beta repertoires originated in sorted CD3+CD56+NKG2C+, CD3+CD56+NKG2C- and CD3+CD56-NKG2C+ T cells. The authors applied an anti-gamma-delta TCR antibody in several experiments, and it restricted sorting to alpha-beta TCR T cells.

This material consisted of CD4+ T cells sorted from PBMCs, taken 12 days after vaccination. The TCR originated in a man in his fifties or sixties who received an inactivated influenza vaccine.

The CDR3 DNA is TGTGCCAGCAGTTTTGCAGGGGCAGCGCAAGATACGCAGTATTTT. This sequence encodes CASSFAGAAQDTQYF. The rearrangement links TRBV28 to TRBJ2-3; tentative D call: TRBD1 (6 bases). The CDR3 consists of 15 residues. V was cut by 3 bases and J by 5 bases, with 15 bases left in between. CDR1 is MDHEN and CDR2 is SYDVKM in the germline V gene.